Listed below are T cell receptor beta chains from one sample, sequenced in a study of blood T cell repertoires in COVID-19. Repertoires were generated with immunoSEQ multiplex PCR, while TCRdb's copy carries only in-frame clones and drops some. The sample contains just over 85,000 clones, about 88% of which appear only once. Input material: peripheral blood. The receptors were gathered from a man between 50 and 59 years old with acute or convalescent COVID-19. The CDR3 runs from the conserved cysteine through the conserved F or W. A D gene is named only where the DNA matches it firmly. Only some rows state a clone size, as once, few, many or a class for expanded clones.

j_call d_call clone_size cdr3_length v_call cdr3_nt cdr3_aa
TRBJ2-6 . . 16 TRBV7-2 TGTGCCAGCAGCTTACCAGGGTTCTCTGGGGCCAACGTCCTGACTTTC CASSLPGFSGANVLTF
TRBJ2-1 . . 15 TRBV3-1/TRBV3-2 TGTGCCAGCACCCAGCTGGGCTCTACCGACAATGAGCAGTTCTTC CASTQLGSTDNEQFF
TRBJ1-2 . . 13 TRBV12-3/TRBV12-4 TGTGCCAGCAGTTTAGTGTCCAGTTATGGCTACACCTTC CASSLVSSYGYTF
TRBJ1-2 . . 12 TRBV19 TGTGCCAGCTCGGAGGGCCAGAGAGGCTACACCTTC CASSEGQRGYTF
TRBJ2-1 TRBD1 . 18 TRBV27 TGTGCCAGCAGTCCAGACGGGGACAGCTCCCTTCCCTACAATGAGCAGTTCTTC CASSPDGDSSLPYNEQFF
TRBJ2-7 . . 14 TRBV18 TGTGCCAGCTCACCGGGCGTGGGTTCCTACGAGCAGTACTTC CASSPGVGSYEQYF
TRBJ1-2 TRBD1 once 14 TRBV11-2 TGTGCCAGCAGCTTAGAAAGGACAGGGTTAGGGTGGTCCTTC CASSLERTGLGWSF
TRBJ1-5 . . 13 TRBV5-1 TGCGCCAGCAGCTTAGACAGGTCCCAGCCCCAGCATTTT CASSLDRSQPQHF
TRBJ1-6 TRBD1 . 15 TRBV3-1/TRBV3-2 TGTGCCAGCAGCCAACAGGGGGCACCTAATTCACCCCTCCACTTT CASSQQGAPNSPLHF
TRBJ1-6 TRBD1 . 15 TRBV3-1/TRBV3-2 TGTGCCAGCAGCCAAGGGGGACAGGGTAATTCACCCCTCCACTTT CASSQGGQGNSPLHF
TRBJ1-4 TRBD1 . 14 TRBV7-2 TGTGCCAGCAGCCTTGGACAGGGAGGTGAAAAACTGTTTTTT CASSLGQGGEKLFF
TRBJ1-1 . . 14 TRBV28 TGTGCCACGTGCCTTTGGGTCAGGGGCACTGAAGCTTTCTTT CATCLWVRGTEAFF
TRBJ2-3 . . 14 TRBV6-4 TGTGCCAGCAAGCGGGAAGGGGGGCCAGATACGCAGTATTTT CASKREGGPDTQYF
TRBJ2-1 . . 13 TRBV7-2 TGTGCCAGCAGCTTGACGCGGTACAATGAGCAGTTCTTC CASSLTRYNEQFF
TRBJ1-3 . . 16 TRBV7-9 TGTGCCAGCAGCAAGGAAAGGGGCCTGGGTGGAAACACCATATATTTT CASSKERGLGGNTIYF
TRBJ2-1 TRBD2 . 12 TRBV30 TGTGCCTGGCTTCTAGCGGGGGGGCGGCAGTTCTTC CAWLLAGGRQFF
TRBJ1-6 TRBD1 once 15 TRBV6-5 TGTGCCAGCAAGGAACCAAAGGGGGCTAATTCACCCCTCCACTTT CASKEPKGANSPLHF
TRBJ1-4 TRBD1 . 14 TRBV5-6 TGTGCCAGCAGCCCGGACAGGGGGGGGGAAAAACTGTTTTTT CASSPDRGGEKLFF
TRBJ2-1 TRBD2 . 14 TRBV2 TGTGCCAGCAGGAAAAGCGGGGGGGTTGGTGAGCAGTTCTTC CASRKSGGVGEQFF
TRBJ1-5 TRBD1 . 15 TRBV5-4 TGTGCCAGCAGCCCCGGGACAGGCCCCAATCAGCCCCAGCATTTT CASSPGTGPNQPQHF
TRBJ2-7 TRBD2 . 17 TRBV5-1 TGCGCCAGCAGCTTGGTCGGAGCGGGGGTTAGCTCCTACGAGCAGTACTTC CASSLVGAGVSSYEQYF
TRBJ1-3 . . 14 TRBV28 TGTGCCAGCAGTTTAGACACCTCTGGAAACACCATATATTTT CASSLDTSGNTIYF
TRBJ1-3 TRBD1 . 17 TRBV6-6 TGTGCCAGCAGTCCCGGGACAGGGTTTATTTCTGGAAACACCATATATTTT CASSPGTGFISGNTIYF
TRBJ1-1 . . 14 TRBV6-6 TGTGCCAGCAGACCGACAGCGAGGAACACTGAAGCTTTCTTT CASRPTARNTEAFF
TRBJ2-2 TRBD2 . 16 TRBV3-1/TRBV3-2 TGTGCCAGCAGCCAGCGACTAGCGGGGGGGCCGGTGGAGCTGTTTTTT CASSQRLAGGPVELFF
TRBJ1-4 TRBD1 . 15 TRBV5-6 TGTGCCAGCAGCCCGGGTGAGGGGGCAAATGAAAAACTGTTTTTT CASSPGEGANEKLFF
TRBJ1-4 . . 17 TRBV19 TGTGCCAGTAGCTCCATACGGGGGGCTGATACTAATGAAAAACTGTTTTTT CASSSIRGADTNEKLFF
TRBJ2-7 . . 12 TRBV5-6 TGTGCCAGCAGCGTTGCACGGGGCGAGCAGTACTTC CASSVARGEQYF
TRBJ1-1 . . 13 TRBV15 TGTGCCACCAGCAGCCCCCTGAACATGGAAGCTTTCTTT CATSSPLNMEAFF
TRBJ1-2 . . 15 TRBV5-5 TGTGCCAGCAGCCTCGAGATGGGCTTTAACTATGGCTACACCTTC CASSLEMGFNYGYTF
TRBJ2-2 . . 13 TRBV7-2 TGTGCCAGCAGCTCCCTGGTCGGCGGGGAGCTGTTTTTT CASSSLVGGELFF
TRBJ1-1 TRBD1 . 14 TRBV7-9 TGTGCCAGCAGCTTACAGGGGGTAAGCACTGAAGCTTTCTTT CASSLQGVSTEAFF
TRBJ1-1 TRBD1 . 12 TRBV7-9 TGTGCCAGCAGCTCAGGGGGCACTGAAGCTTTCTTT CASSSGGTEAFF
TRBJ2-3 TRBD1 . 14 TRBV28 TGTGCCAGCAACGGACAGGGCCTCACAGATACGCAGTATTTT CASNGQGLTDTQYF
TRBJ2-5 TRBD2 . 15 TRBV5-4 TGTGCCAGCAGCACCTCTCTAGCGGGGCAAGAGACCCAGTACTTC CASSTSLAGQETQYF
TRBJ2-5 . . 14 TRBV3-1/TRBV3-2 TGTGCCAGCAGCCAAGTGGAGGGGCAGGAGACCCAGTACTTC CASSQVEGQETQYF